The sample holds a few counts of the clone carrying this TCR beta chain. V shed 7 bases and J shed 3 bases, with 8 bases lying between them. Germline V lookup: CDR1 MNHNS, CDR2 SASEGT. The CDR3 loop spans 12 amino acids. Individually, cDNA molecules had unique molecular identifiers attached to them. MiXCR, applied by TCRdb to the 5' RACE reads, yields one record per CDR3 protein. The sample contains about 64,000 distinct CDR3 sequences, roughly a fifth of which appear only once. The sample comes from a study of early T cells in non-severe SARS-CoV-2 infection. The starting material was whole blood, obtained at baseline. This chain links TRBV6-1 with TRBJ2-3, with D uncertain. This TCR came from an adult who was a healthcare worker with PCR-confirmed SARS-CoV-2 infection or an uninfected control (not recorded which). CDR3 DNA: TGTGCCAGCATTGACCAAACAGATACGCAGTATTTT. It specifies CASIDQTDTQYF.